This T cell receptor beta chain stems from a study of T cell clonotyping in hematopoietic cell transplantation. Time point of the sample: recipient sample about 28 days before transplant, after cytoreduction. TCRdb's copy holds only in-frame clones and misses some; the assay was immunoSEQ multiplex PCR. The repertoire holds about 36,000 clones, with 85% to 95% as singletons. Germline CDR1 reads MGHRA; CDR2 reads YSYEKL. V was cut by 3 bases and J by 8 bases, with 13 bases left in between. The CDR3 spans 14 residues. The sample was peripheral blood mononuclear cells, taken before stem cell transplant. This chain joins TRBV4-1 and TRBJ1-4; no clear D gene. The receptor comes from a man aged 40-49 years with chronic myeloid leukemia. Some clones in this sample may be carry-over from other donors' samples. The CDR3 is CASSQRTLGEKLFF. The CDR3 DNA follows: TGCGCCAGCAGCCAGCGGACGTTAGGGGAAAAACTGTTTTTT.